This T cell receptor (beta chain) was captured by sequencing in a study of T cell responses to AZD1222 COVID-19 vaccine. Turning to this clone: As yet, its antigen is unknown.

Profiling relied on immunoSEQ multiplex PCR, and the TCRdb table lists in-frame clones only, not all of them. This sample has 65,000 to 100,000 clones, with around 81% found just once. Trimming pared 8 bases from V and 6 bases from J, leaving 14 bases between. The CDR3 is 13 residues long. Germline V gene data show CDR1 as MNHEY and CDR2 as SVGAGI. Study results and limitations: White British people made up most donors, females outnumbered males, and clonal diversity was possibly underestimated.

Sequenced here: peripheral blood, sampled on day 0 of AZD1222 vaccination. The chain has TRBV6-5 and TRBJ2-1; tentatively, D is TRBD2 (5 bases). The receptor's source is an adult in good health. The CDR3 sequence is CASRSVGLNEQFF. In DNA form, the CDR3 reads TGTGCCAGCCGTAGCGTTGGTCTCAATGAGCAGTTCTTC.